The sequence of this TCR beta chain was determined in a study of T cells in Graves' hyperthyroidism and ophthalmopathy. Study summary: Once the initial diagnosis was made, peripheral blood was obtained before any treatment.

Notes on this clonotype: Its antigen is not known.

CDR1 is SGHTA, CDR2 FQGNSA, per germline. This CDR3 is 13 amino acids long. V gave up 8 bases and J gave up 3 bases, with 14 bases separating them. TCR beta CDR3 regions were amplified from RNA transcripts. Using the HTBI primer set, a first-round RT-PCR was run on the TCR CDR3. TCRdb passed the multiplex PCR reads through MiXCR, listing each CDR3 protein once. The sample lists around 520,000 distinct CDR3 sequences; roughly a quarter were seen once. Study outcomes and limitations: In the analysis, a 13 V-J model separated ophthalmopathy from stable hyperthyroidism. Most thyroid clonotypes expanded above 0.001 were also detected in blood.

About 10 ml of fresh peripheral blood supplied the PBMCs. The chain combines TRBV7-2 with TRBJ2-7; D assignment may be TRBD1 or TRBD2 (5 bases each). The receptor's source is a woman aged 30 to 39 with Graves' ophthalmopathy. The sequenced material came from blood. The CDR3, as DNA: TGTGCCAGCTGCTCGATGAGGGGCTACGAGCAGTACTTC. Translated, it gives CASCSMRGYEQYF.